The 3 T cell receptor beta chains presented below share a single source sample, sequenced in a study of blood T cell repertoires in COVID-19 (dated by TCRdb to between 2020 and 2021). Receptor amplification or capture employed the immunoSEQ multiplex PCR assay. This immuneACCESS table, as held by TCRdb, lists in-frame sequences with V and J called but not all clones. Of the missing ones, under half trace to an unresolved V gene in checked studies; the others have no known cause. A total of about 280,000 clones appear in this sample, around 88% of them only once. The ten largest clones add up to about 5% of the sample. Source material: peripheral blood. These receptors all stem from a man aged 35-49 years with acute or convalescent COVID-19.

V usage is TRBV3-1 (or the pseudogene TRBV3-2) and J usage is TRBJ1-3, with 7 bases fitting TRBD1. The CDR3 consists of 16 residues. CDR1 and CDR2 from the germline V gene are LGHDT and YNNKEL (reference sequence). The ends lost 9 bases at V and 0 bases at J; junction bases unmatched: 11. This chain's CDR3 is CASRDQDRLSGNTIYF. The CDR3 region has the DNA TGTGCCAGTAGAGATCAGGACAGGCTCTCTGGAAACACCATATATTTT.

In nucleotides, the CDR3 is TGTGCCAGCAGCCCTATTTTCGGTGGGAGGGGAAACACAGATACGCAGTATTTT. As protein: CASSPIFGGRGNTDTQYF. This rearrangement joins TRBV11-2 to TRBJ2-3; 7 bases align to TRBD2. The CDR3 has 18 residues. The germline CDR1 and CDR2 sequences are SGHAT and FQNNGV. J was trimmed by 2 bases and V by 5 bases; bases with no gene match: 16.

V usage is TRBV6-5 and J usage is TRBJ1-2, with no clear D. CDR3 size: 14 residues. The germline V gene has CDR1 MNHEY and CDR2 SVGAGI. Trimming stripped 5 bases from V and 2 bases from J, with 12 bases between. CDR3 nucleotides: TGTGCCAGCAGTCCCCAGACTGGGAACTATGGCTACACCTTC. This encodes CASSPQTGNYGYTF.